Below, one TCR beta chain is given with its context. This sample is drawn from a study of blood T cell repertoires in COVID-19. Repertoires were generated with immunoSEQ multiplex PCR, while TCRdb's copy carries only in-frame clones and drops some. The sample records about 55,000 clones, over 80% being singletons. The germline gives CDR1 SGHRS, CDR2 YFSETQ. The CDR3 covers 13 residues. Unmatched junction bases numbered 0, after V lost 7 bases and J lost 1 base. This TCR was sampled from an older woman with acute or convalescent COVID-19. The sample taken for sequencing was peripheral blood. V usage is TRBV5-1 and J usage is TRBJ2-3, with 10 bases aligning to TRBD2. CDR3 DNA: TGCGCCAGCGGGACTAGCGGCACAGATACGCAGTATTTT. It translates to CASGTSGTDTQYF.